This TCR beta chain was captured by sequencing in a study of OX40 agonist ivuxolimab in advanced cancers. V shed 10 bases and J 9 bases; nucleotides not matched to a gene: 4. Germline CDR1 is LGHNT and CDR2 is FRNRAP. The CDR3 runs to 13 residues. Sequenced by immunoSEQ multiplex PCR; TCRdb stores in-frame clones only, minus some. The repertoire consists of 40,000 to 60,000 clones, with roughly 81% occurring once and the leading ten covering around 7%. On this clone itself: The target antigen is unknown.

General study findings and limits: CD8+ T cells showed, on average, more clonal expansion than CD4+ cells.

This sequence joins TRBV12-5 and TRBJ2-1, with 15 nucleotides matching TRBD2. The receptor was isolated from an adult with an advanced solid tumor such as melanoma, head and neck, liver or kidney cancer. Sequences were derived from CD4+ or CD8+ T cells sorted from blood, sampled in a trial of the OX40 agonist ivuxolimab. The CDR3 here is CATTGLAGGEQFF. CDR3 DNA sequence: TGTGCTACTACGGGACTAGCGGGAGGTGAGCAGTTCTTC.